The entry that follows covers one TCR beta chain sequence. Its target is unknown. This entry comes from a study of radiation and T cells in renal cell carcinoma. Study outcomes and limitations: Dominant CDR3 motifs were more common in irradiated tumors than controls. Compared with controls, irradiated tumors showed greater TCR clonality.

Treatment here: treatment-naive control, cytoreductive nephrectomy. This CDR3 is built from 12 residues. CDR1 is MDHEN and CDR2 is SYDVKM in the germline V gene. Trimming took off 10 bases at V and 1 base at J, with 8 bases between the two ends. Repertoires were generated with immunoSEQ multiplex PCR, while TCRdb's copy carries only in-frame clones and drops some. The data contain around 18,000 clones, about 58% of them singletons. The rearrangement links TRBV28 to TRBJ1-5, with D tentatively TRBD1 (5 bases). This TCR was sampled from a middle-aged man with renal cell carcinoma. The sample in question was tumor tissue, obtained from a patient whose treatment was nephrectomy without radiotherapy. Here the CDR3 DNA reads TGTGCCACCAGACAGAGCAATCAGCCCCAGCATTTT. Translating gives CATRQSNQPQHF.